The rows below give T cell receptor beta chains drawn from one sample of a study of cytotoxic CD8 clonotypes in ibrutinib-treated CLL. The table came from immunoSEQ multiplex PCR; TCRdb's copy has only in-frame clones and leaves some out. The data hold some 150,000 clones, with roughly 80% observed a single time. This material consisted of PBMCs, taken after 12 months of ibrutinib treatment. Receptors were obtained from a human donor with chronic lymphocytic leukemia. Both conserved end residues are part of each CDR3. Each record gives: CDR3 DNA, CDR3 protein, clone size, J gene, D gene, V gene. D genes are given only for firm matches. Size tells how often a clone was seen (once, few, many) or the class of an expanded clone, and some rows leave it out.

CDR3nt: TGTGCCAGCAGTTTGCGACTAGCGGGGGGCCCAGATACGCAGTATTTT; CDR3aa: CASSLRLAGGPDTQYF; abundance: .; j_gene: TRBJ2-3; d_gene: TRBD2; v_gene: TRBV27
CDR3nt: TGCGCCAGCAGCCCCAGGGGACCTGCAACTAATGAAAAACTGTTTTTT; CDR3aa: CASSPRGPATNEKLFF; abundance: .; j_gene: TRBJ1-4; d_gene: .; v_gene: TRBV5-1
CDR3nt: TGTGCCAGCAGCCGACAGGGAAGAGAATCACCCCTCCACTTT; CDR3aa: CASSRQGRESPLHF; abundance: .; j_gene: TRBJ1-6; d_gene: TRBD1; v_gene: TRBV6-1
CDR3nt: TGTGCCAGCAGTGAAGGGGCAGCCAGCACAGATACGCAGTATTTT; CDR3aa: CASSEGAASTDTQYF; abundance: .; j_gene: TRBJ2-3; d_gene: .; v_gene: TRBV6-1
CDR3nt: TGTGCCAGCAGTGACTTCTGGACTAGCGAGGGCACAGATACGCAGTATTTT; CDR3aa: CASSDFWTSEGTDTQYF; abundance: few; j_gene: TRBJ2-3; d_gene: TRBD2; v_gene: TRBV6-4
CDR3nt: TGTGCCAGCTCACCAGGGGACCCAGGGAGCATCTCTGGAAACACCATATATTTT; CDR3aa: CASSPGDPGSISGNTIYF; abundance: once; j_gene: TRBJ1-3; d_gene: .; v_gene: TRBV18
CDR3nt: TGCGCCAGCAGCTTGGGGACACTGGCAGATACGCAGTATTTT; CDR3aa: CASSLGTLADTQYF; abundance: few; j_gene: TRBJ2-3; d_gene: .; v_gene: TRBV5-1
CDR3nt: TGTGCCAGCAGCCCGTCTAGCGGGAGAAGGGATGAGCAGTTCTTC; CDR3aa: CASSPSSGRRDEQFF; abundance: .; j_gene: TRBJ2-1; d_gene: TRBD2; v_gene: TRBV4-2
CDR3nt: TGTGCCTGGAGTGTAATCTGGACAGGGGGTCGAAATGAGCAGTTCTTC; CDR3aa: CAWSVIWTGGRNEQFF; abundance: .; j_gene: TRBJ2-1; d_gene: TRBD1; v_gene: TRBV30
CDR3nt: TGTGCCAGCAGTTTGGGGGGCTCGGTATTGGGTTCACCCCTCCACTTT; CDR3aa: CASSLGGSVLGSPLHF; abundance: .; j_gene: TRBJ1-6; d_gene: .; v_gene: TRBV27
CDR3nt: TGTGCCAGCAGTTTATCGATGAGGGCAGGGGGTTCACCCCTCCACTTT; CDR3aa: CASSLSMRAGGSPLHF; abundance: .; j_gene: TRBJ1-6; d_gene: TRBD1; v_gene: TRBV27
CDR3nt: TGTGCCAGCAGCTTCTCAGGTATCTACGAGCAGTACTTC; CDR3aa: CASSFSGIYEQYF; abundance: .; j_gene: TRBJ2-7; d_gene: .; v_gene: TRBV7-6